This record concerns one T cell receptor beta chain sequence. The target antigen is unknown. The source of the sample is a study of shared clonotypes between healthy human individuals. Findings and caveats of the study: Clonotype sharing among donors likely depends on sequencing depth. In the sorted subsets, rarefaction showed sequencing was incomplete despite large depth. Sampling covered nothing but blood. Tissue TCR repertoires likely differ from those found in blood.

Assay execution proceeded at the deep level. The assay was immunoSEQ multiplex PCR, and TCRdb's table has in-frame clones only and misses some. The sample yields over a million clones, roughly 95% seen once. With 5 bases removed from V and 4 bases from J, the gap between germline ends came to 15 bases. The CDR3 sequence is 15 residues long. In germline, CDR1 is LNHDA, CDR2 SQIVND (reference sequence). The origin of this receptor is a man aged 30 to 45 in good health. Sample: naive CD4+ T cells sorted from blood. Subset in this sample: CD45RA+ positively selected. V and J are TRBV19 and TRBJ2-1; possibly TRBD1 for D (6 bases). Here the CDR3 reads CASSPGTSPYNEQFF. The DNA for the CDR3 is TGTGCCAGTAGTCCTGGGACAAGCCCTTACAATGAGCAGTTCTTC.